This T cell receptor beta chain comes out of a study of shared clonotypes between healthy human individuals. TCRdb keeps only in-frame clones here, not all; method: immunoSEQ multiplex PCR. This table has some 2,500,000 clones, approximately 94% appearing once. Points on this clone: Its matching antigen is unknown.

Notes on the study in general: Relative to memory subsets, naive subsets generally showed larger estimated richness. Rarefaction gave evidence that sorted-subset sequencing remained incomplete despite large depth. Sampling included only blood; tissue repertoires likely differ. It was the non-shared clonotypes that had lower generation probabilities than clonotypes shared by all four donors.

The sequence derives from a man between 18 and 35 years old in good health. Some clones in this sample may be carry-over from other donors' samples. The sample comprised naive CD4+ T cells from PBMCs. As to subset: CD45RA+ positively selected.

CDR3: CASSQGGPGVNEKLFF. For the CDR3, the DNA is TGCGCCAGCAGCCAAGGGGGGCCAGGGGTAAATGAAAAACTGTTTTTT. The genes are TRBV4-3 and TRBJ1-4; the D gene is possibly TRBD1 (6 bases). Germline values: CDR1 LGHNA, CDR2 YSLEER. Trimming cost V 1 base and J 5 bases, with 14 bases left between them. The CDR3 contains 16 residues.